Shown below are 27 T cell receptor beta chains from a single sample sequenced in a study of blood T cell repertoires in COVID-19. Data came from immunoSEQ multiplex PCR; TCRdb stores just in-frame clones and leaves some out. The sample contains roughly 77,000 clones, more than 80% of which appear only once. The sample was peripheral blood. The receptors were gathered from a woman aged 80 or over with active COVID-19.

The chain joins TRBV7-3 to TRBJ2-1; 7 bases agree with TRBD2. Germline V gene data show CDR1 as SGHTA and CDR2 as FQGTGA. The CDR3 length is 16 residues. After removal of 1 base from V and 6 bases from J, the junction contained 9 bases not matched to a gene. The DNA of the CDR3 is TGTGCCAGCAGCTTAAGTCTGGCTAGCGGCCTCAATGAGCAGTTCTTC. This encodes CASSLSLASGLNEQFF.

The rearrangement uses TRBV7-9 and TRBJ1-2; 7 bases line up with TRBD1. Germline lookup yields CDR1 SEHNR and CDR2 FQNEAQ (reference sequence). The CDR3 is made up of 16 amino acids. The V segment lost 5 bases and the J segment 5 bases; nucleotides outside the gene matches: 14. The CDR3 DNA sequence: TGTGCCAGCAGCCCGAAGGGGGGACAGCAGCCGTATGGCTACACCTTC. Its translation is CASSPKGGQQPYGYTF. Looking up the rest from reference TRBV7-9 and TRBJ1-2 gives the full variable domain: DTGVSQNPRHKITKRGQNVTFRCDPISEHNRLYWYRQTLGQGPEFLTYFQNEAQLEKSRLLSDRFSAERPKGSFSTLEIQRTEQGDSAMYLCASSPKGGQQPYGYTFGSGTRLTVV.

This chain connects TRBV12-3 or TRBV12-4 to TRBJ2-1; TRBD2 aligns across 7 bases. The CDR3 contains 13 residues. V dropped 3 bases and J dropped 9; count of bases not matched to a gene: 5. The chain's CDR3 is CASSFGEGTEQFF. The CDR3 DNA sequence: TGTGCCAGCAGTTTCGGGGAGGGAACTGAGCAGTTCTTC.

The chain couples TRBV3-1 (or the pseudogene TRBV3-2) to TRBJ2-2, with a weak D call TRBD1 (6 bases). CDR3 length: 15 amino acids. CDR1 is LGHDT, CDR2 YNNKEL, per germline (reference sequence). V dropped 4 bases and J dropped 6 bases, with 15 bases sitting between them. The CDR3 protein is CASSLGEGVAGELFF. In nucleotides, the CDR3 is TGTGCCAGCAGCCTCGGTGAGGGGGTGGCCGGGGAGCTGTTTTTT.

The J gene is TRBJ1-6, the V gene TRBV3-1 (or the pseudogene TRBV3-2); possibly TRBD1 for D (5 bases). This CDR3 has 14 amino acids. The germline V and J ends were trimmed by 2 bases and 7 bases, with 9 bases remaining between them. Per germline, CDR1 LGHDT and CDR2 YNNKEL (reference sequence). DNA of the CDR3: TGTGCCAGCAGCCAAACGGGGGACAATTCACCCCTCCACTTT. It specifies CASSQTGDNSPLHF.

The chain joins TRBV2 to TRBJ2-1, with a possible D match to TRBD2 (6 bases). Trimming shortened V by 4 bases and J by 6 bases, and 10 bases separated the two germline ends. The V gene's germline CDR1 is SNHLY and CDR2 FYNNEI. This CDR3 is 13 amino acids long. The CDR3 DNA reads TGTGCCAGCAGTGGGAGGGAAGCCAATGAGCAGTTCTTC. Translated, it gives CASSGREANEQFF.

The chain carries TRBV28 and TRBJ2-1; 8 nucleotides align to TRBD1. CDR3 length equals 18 residues. The germline gives CDR1 MDHEN, CDR2 SYDVKM. V shed 3 bases and J 4 bases; nucleotides not matched to a gene: 14. The CDR3 DNA follows: TGTGCCAGCAGTTTCTACCTACCGGGACAGGCTGGTTACAATGAGCAGTTCTTC. Encoded protein: CASSFYLPGQAGYNEQFF.

The V call is TRBV29-1, the J call TRBJ2-1, with 9 bases that match TRBD2. Germline V gene sequence: CDR1 SQVTM, CDR2 ANQGSEA. Losses at the gene ends were 3 bases for V and 4 bases for J; bases not matched to a gene: 4. The CDR3 extends over 14 amino acids. The CDR3 DNA is TGCAGCGTTGAGGGCGGGAGGGAGTACAATGAGCAGTTCTTC. The encoded protein is CSVEGGREYNEQFF.

The chain links TRBV6-6 to TRBJ1-5; 7 bases are shared with TRBD1. There are 14 residues in the CDR3. Germline CDR1 MNHNY, CDR2 SVGAGI (reference sequence). V shed 10 bases, J shed 4 bases, and the junction held 10 bases outside the gene matches. The CDR3 protein is CATLKTGTNQPQHF. DNA for the CDR3: TGTGCCACCTTAAAGACAGGGACGAATCAGCCCCAGCATTTT.

This clone was seen a single time. The chain has TRBV6-1 and TRBJ2-5, with D unresolved. CDR1 and CDR2 from the germline V gene are MNHNS and SASEGT. CDR3 length: 14 residues. Trimming pared 2 bases from V and 2 bases from J, leaving 9 bases between. The CDR3 DNA is TGTGCCAGCAGTGAACTGAGCCTGCAAGAGACCCAGTACTTC. Amino acids: CASSELSLQETQYF.

This clone was counted once. The chain carries TRBV7-9 and TRBJ2-1; 9 positions agree with TRBD1. V lost 3 bases to trimming and J lost 8 bases; unmatched junction nucleotides: 5. Germline V lookup: CDR1 SEHNR, CDR2 FQNEAQ (reference sequence). The CDR3 has 14 residues. The DNA for the CDR3 is TGTGCCAGCAGCTTTGGGACAGGGACCGATGAGCAGTTCTTC. Protein product: CASSFGTGTDEQFF.

J is TRBJ2-3 and V is TRBV5-1; TRBD2 agrees at 12 bases. The germline V gene encodes CDR1 SGHRS and CDR2 YFSETQ. V dropped 2 bases and J dropped 3; count of bases not matched to a gene: 7. The CDR3 is 17 residues long. CDR3 coding DNA: TGCGCCAGCAGCTTCCTGACTAGCGGGAGCTCTACAGATACGCAGTATTTT. Its translation: CASSFLTSGSSTDTQYF.

This clone appeared once. The chain has TRBV27 and TRBJ2-3; 13 bases fit TRBD2. Trimming cost V 5 bases and J 8 bases; bases outside gene matches: 19. The CDR3 has 19 amino acids. Germline V gene sequence: CDR1 MNHEY, CDR2 SMNVEV (reference sequence). CDR3 protein: CASSPIGTSGAIRPGTQYF. Here the CDR3 DNA reads TGTGCCAGCAGTCCCATTGGGACTAGCGGGGCGATACGGCCTGGTACGCAGTATTTT.

This clone came up once. The chain uses TRBV29-1 and TRBJ2-3; possibly TRBD2 for D (6 bases). V was cut by 6 bases and J by 5 bases, with 18 bases left in between. From germline, CDR1 is SQVTM and CDR2 ANQGSEA. The CDR3 covers 14 residues. The DNA for the CDR3 is TGCAGCGTACCCCGGGTCGGCGGGGAAGATACGCAGTATTTT. The encoded protein is CSVPRVGGEDTQYF.

The chain combines TRBV11-2 with TRBJ2-1; 10 bases are a match to TRBD2. The V segment lost 4 bases and the J segment 3 bases; nucleotides outside the gene matches: 6. The CDR3 length is 16 residues. The germline V gene encodes CDR1 SGHAT and CDR2 FQNNGV. The CDR3 region has the DNA TGTGCCAGCAGCTATTTGACTAGCGGGCTCTACAATGAGCAGTTCTTC. Protein: CASSYLTSGLYNEQFF.

This clone has more than one count but fewer than ten. V usage is TRBV18 and J usage is TRBJ1-2; a weak D match, TRBD1 (6 bases). This CDR3 has 13 residues. The V end lost 2 bases, the J end lost 8 bases, and 12 bases lay between the germline ends. Germline CDR1 and CDR2: KGHSH and LQKENI. CDR3 amino acids: CASSPTGWWGYTF. In DNA, the CDR3 is TGTGCCAGCTCACCAACAGGGTGGTGGGGCTACACCTTC.

This clone came up a few times. The CDR3: CASADRQGRGFF. CDR3 nucleotide sequence: TGTGCCAGTGCAGACAGACAAGGAAGGGGGTTCTTC. The V and J genes are TRBV19 and TRBJ2-1, with D perhaps TRBD1 (5 bases). The V end was cut by 8 bases, the J end by 15 bases, with 20 bases between. The germline V gene has CDR1 LNHDA and CDR2 SQIVND (reference sequence). CDR3 size: 12 residues.

This CDR3 is CASSQESAGAGETQYF. The CDR3 DNA reads as TGCGCCAGCAGCCAAGAATCCGCGGGAGCAGGTGAGACCCAGTACTTC. The V call is TRBV4-1, the J call TRBJ2-5; TRBD2 matches at 7 bases. After removal of 0 bases from V and 5 bases from J, the junction contained 9 bases not matched to a gene. The CDR3 covers 16 residues. Germline V gene data show CDR1 as MGHRA and CDR2 as YSYEKL.

The chain has TRBV7-8 and TRBJ2-3; possible D gene TRBD2, 5 bases. This CDR3 has 15 residues. Germline CDR1 is SGHVS and CDR2 is FQNEAQ. Trimming left V 3 bases short and J 2 bases short, with 12 bases between. CDR3 sequence reads: CASSFDRGVTDTQYF. Written as DNA, the CDR3 is TGTGCCAGCAGCTTTGATCGGGGAGTCACAGATACGCAGTATTTT.

V gene TRBV5-1 combines with J gene TRBJ2-5; 8 nucleotides agree with TRBD2. Trimming at V came to 4 bases and at J to 3 bases, leaving 5 bases not matched to a gene. Germline assignment: CDR1 SGHRS and CDR2 YFSETQ. The CDR3 contains 14 residues. CDR3 sequence: CASSPTSVKETQYF. As DNA, the CDR3 is TGCGCCAGCAGCCCGACTAGCGTAAAAGAGACCCAGTACTTC.

J is TRBJ2-7 and V is TRBV5-5; TRBD2 matches at 9 bases. Losses at the gene ends were 4 bases for V and 4 bases for J; bases not matched to a gene: 9. The CDR3 loop spans 15 amino acids. Germline V lookup: CDR1 SGHKS, CDR2 YYEKEE (reference sequence). CDR3 region: CASSISGSSGYEQYF. CDR3 bases: TGTGCCAGCAGCATTAGCGGGAGTAGTGGATACGAGCAGTACTTC.

The rearrangement joins TRBV5-1 to TRBJ1-2; maybe TRBD1 (6 bases). The ends were cut back, 4 bases at V and 6 bases at J, with 13 bases in the middle. CDR3 length equals 13 residues. The germline V gene encodes CDR1 SGHRS and CDR2 YFSETQ. The CDR3 DNA is TGCGCCAGCAGCCAACAGGGTAGGGATGGCTACACCTTC. The encoded protein is CASSQQGRDGYTF.

The rearrangement uses TRBV19 and TRBJ1-5; weak D call: TRBD1 (6 bases). Trimming removed 7 bases from V and 3 bases from J, with 16 bases in between. From germline, CDR1 is LNHDA and CDR2 SQIVND (reference sequence). The CDR3 sequence is 15 residues long. The CDR3 here is CASTAGGGTNQPQHF. In DNA, the CDR3 is TGTGCCAGTACCGCCGGCGGGGGCACCAATCAGCCCCAGCATTTT. Variable domain in full (rest from reference TRBV19 and TRBJ1-5): DGGITQSPKYLFRKEGQNVTLSCEQNLNHDAMYWYRQDPGQGLRLIYYSQIVNDFQKGDIAEGYSVSREKKESFPLTVTSAQKNPTAFYLCASTAGGGTNQPQHFGDGTRLSIL.

The J gene is TRBJ1-1, the V gene TRBV3-1 (or the pseudogene TRBV3-2); D ambiguous. The V end was cut by 1 base, the J end by 6 bases, with 6 bases between. The CDR3 length is 12 residues. From germline, CDR1 is LGHDT and CDR2 YNNKEL (reference sequence). The CDR3 nucleotides are TGTGCCAGCAGCCAAGGCGGGGCTGAAGCTTTCTTT. This gives the protein CASSQGGAEAFF.

This clone has just one count. DNA for the CDR3: TGTGCCACCGAGGGACTAGCGGGAGTGGGAGAGACCCAGTACTTC. Protein sequence: CATEGLAGVGETQYF. This chain joins TRBV15 and TRBJ2-5, with TRBD2 identical over 14 bases. The CDR3 covers 15 residues. The germline V gene encodes CDR1 LNHNV and CDR2 YYDKDF (reference sequence). V was pared by 8 bases and J by 4 bases, with 6 bases of the junction left unmatched.

The chain links TRBV11-3 to TRBJ2-2, with 9 bases lining up with TRBD1. This CDR3 has 17 residues. Trimming at V came to 0 bases and at J to 7 bases, leaving 9 bases not matched to a gene. Germline CDR1 is SGHNT and CDR2 is YENEEA. This chain's CDR3 is CASSLDGVTGGHGELFF. The DNA of the CDR3 is TGTGCCAGCAGCTTAGATGGTGTTACAGGGGGCCACGGGGAGCTGTTTTTT.

This sequence joins TRBV6-6 and TRBJ2-3, with 7 bases aligning to TRBD2. Germline CDR1 and CDR2: MNHNY and SVGAGI (reference sequence). V was clipped by 5 bases and J by 2 bases; unmatched bases: 10. This CDR3 contains 16 residues. DNA for the CDR3: TGTGCCAGCAGTCCTATAACCGGGAGGCCCACAGATACGCAGTATTTT. It is translated as CASSPITGRPTDTQYF.